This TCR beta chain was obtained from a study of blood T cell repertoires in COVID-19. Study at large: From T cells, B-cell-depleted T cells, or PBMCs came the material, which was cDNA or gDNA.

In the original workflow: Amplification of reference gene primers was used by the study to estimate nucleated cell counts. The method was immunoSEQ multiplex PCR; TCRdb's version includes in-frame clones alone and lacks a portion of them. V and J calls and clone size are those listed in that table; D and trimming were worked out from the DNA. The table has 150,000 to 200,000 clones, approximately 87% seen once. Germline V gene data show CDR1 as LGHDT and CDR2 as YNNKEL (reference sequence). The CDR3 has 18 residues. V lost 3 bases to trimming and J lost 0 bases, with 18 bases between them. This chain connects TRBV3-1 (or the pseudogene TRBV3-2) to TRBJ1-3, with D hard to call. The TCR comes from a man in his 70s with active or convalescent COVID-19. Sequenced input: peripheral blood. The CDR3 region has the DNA TGTGCCAGCAGCCATTCGGAGCTTCTCACGGACTCTGGAAACACCATATATTTT. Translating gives CASSHSELLTDSGNTIYF.